The 30 T cell receptor beta chains in this list originate from one sample, sequenced in a study of T cell repertoires in cytomegalovirus infection. TCRdb reprocessed the reads via MiXCR and lists one record per CDR3 protein. The sample includes about 530,000 distinct CDR3 sequences, about 30% of them seen just once. The sample consisted of PBMCs. These receptors all stem from a human donor in good health (CMV status not recorded). Some clones in this sample may be carry-over from other donors' samples.

The V gene is TRBV6-5, the J gene TRBJ1-2, with a possible D match to TRBD1 (5 bases). The V end lost 0 bases, the J end lost 8 bases, and 13 bases lay between the germline ends. Germline assignment: CDR1 MNHEY and CDR2 SVGAGI. This CDR3 comprises 14 residues. The CDR3 coding sequence is TGTGCCAGCAGTTACTCAGGGGACCTCTTCGGCTACACCTTC. It codes for CASSYSGDLFGYTF.

The V gene is TRBV6-5, the J gene TRBJ1-1; TRBD1 agrees at 8 bases. This CDR3 has 13 amino acids. CDR1 MNHEY and CDR2 SVGAGI come from the germline V gene. The V segment lost 3 bases and the J segment 6 bases; nucleotides outside the gene matches: 3. This CDR3 is CASSYDRGPEAFF. The CDR3 nucleotides read TGTGCCAGCAGTTATGACAGGGGCCCTGAAGCTTTCTTT.

The chain uses TRBV19 and TRBJ2-1; D possibly corresponds to TRBD2 (5 bases). Trimming pared 0 bases from V and 4 bases from J, leaving 13 bases between. From germline, CDR1 is LNHDA and CDR2 SQIVND (reference sequence). There are 16 residues in the CDR3. This CDR3 is CASSIDRPGGYNEQFF. The CDR3 DNA follows: TGTGCCAGTAGTATAGATCGACCAGGAGGTTACAATGAGCAGTTCTTC.

The chain uses TRBV6-2 or TRBV6-3 and TRBJ1-4, with D unresolved. V lost 5 bases and J 7 bases, leaving 8 bases between the germline ends. This CDR3 has 12 amino acids. Germline CDR1 is MNHEY and CDR2 is SVGEGT. CDR3 DNA sequence: TGTGCCAGCAGTGACTACTTTGAAAAACTGTTTTTT. This translates into CASSDYFEKLFF.

The chain combines TRBV6-6 with TRBJ1-2, with TRBD1 matching 9 bases. After removal of 7 bases from V and 5 bases from J, the junction contained 11 bases not matched to a gene. Looked up from germline, CDR1 is MNHNY and CDR2 is SVGAGI (reference sequence). The CDR3 has 15 residues. The CDR3 bases are TGTGCCAGCATCCCGGGACAGGGAGATCGGTATGGCTACACCTTC. The encoded protein is CASIPGQGDRYGYTF.

V usage is TRBV2 and J usage is TRBJ2-3, with TRBD2 matching 7 bases. The CDR3 is made up of 14 amino acids. The V segment lost 7 bases and the J segment 4 bases; nucleotides outside the gene matches: 8. In germline, CDR1 is SNHLY, CDR2 FYNNEI. The CDR3 reads CASKGREGSDTQYF. The CDR3 coding sequence is TGTGCCAGCAAGGGCAGGGAGGGTTCAGATACGCAGTATTTT.

This clonotype came up a few times. V is TRBV6-2 or TRBV6-3 and J is TRBJ2-3; D remains ambiguous. Deletions cut 1 base from V and 6 bases from J, with 8 bases between. The CDR3 has 13 residues. Germline V gene lookup returns CDR1 MNHEY and CDR2 SVGEGT. CDR3 region: CASSYFTRDTQYF. Written as DNA, the CDR3 is TGTGCCAGCAGTTACTTTACGCGGGATACGCAGTATTTT.

The rearrangement links TRBV19 to TRBJ1-6; TRBD1 agrees at 10 bases. V lost 4 bases and J lost 10; bases outside the gene matches: 13. The CDR3 length is 17 residues. CDR1 and CDR2 from the germline V gene are LNHDA and SQIVND (reference sequence). The chain's CDR3 is CASSTTRQGAWRSPLHF. The DNA of the CDR3 is TGTGCCAGTAGTACCACCCGACAGGGGGCTTGGAGATCACCCCTCCACTTT.

For the CDR3, the DNA is TGTGCCAGCAGCCCCTCACCCGGGACAGACTACGAGCAGTACTTC. Protein product: CASSPSPGTDYEQYF. V is TRBV9 and J is TRBJ2-7; TRBD1 matches at 7 bases. The length of the CDR3 is 15 residues. V was pared by 4 bases and J by 3 bases, with 10 bases of the junction left unmatched. The germline CDR1 and CDR2 sequences are SGDLS and YYNGEE.

The V call is TRBV20-1, the J call TRBJ1-3; D uncertain. From germline, CDR1 is DFQATT and CDR2 SNEGSKA (reference sequence). The length of the CDR3 is 15 residues. With 3 bases removed from V and 0 bases from J, the gap between germline ends came to 12 bases. CDR3 coding DNA: TGCAGTGCTAGCTGGCAGCCGAGCTCTGGAAACACCATATATTTT. Translation: CSASWQPSSGNTIYF.

This clonotype has ten or more counts. The rearrangement joins TRBV7-2 to TRBJ2-7; 11 bases agree with TRBD1. The CDR3 is made up of 17 amino acids. Germline trimming cut 5 bases from V and 5 bases from J; bases unmatched to any gene: 14. Germline values: CDR1 SGHTA, CDR2 FQGNSA. CDR3 residues: CASSPSYPGQGVDEQYF. The CDR3 coding sequence is TGTGCCAGCAGCCCTAGCTATCCGGGACAGGGGGTTGACGAGCAGTACTTC.

The sample holds a few counts of this clonotype. Its ends do not fully match the called genes, so a read error is possible. The chain employs TRBV5-3 and TRBJ2-1; 8 bases fit TRBD1. TRBV5-3 belongs to the ORF category, with a function that is uncertain. The CDR3 consists of 16 residues. Here the CDR3 reads CASSSPDRGTNNEQFF. The CDR3 region has the DNA TGTGCCAGCAGCTCCCCCGACAGGGGCACCAACAATGAGCAGTTCTTC.

The V and J genes are TRBV29-1 and TRBJ2-1, with 11 bases aligning to TRBD2. V was clipped by 4 bases and J by 9 bases; unmatched bases: 8. Looked up from germline, CDR1 is SQVTM and CDR2 is ANQGSEA. This CDR3 comprises 14 residues. The CDR3 reads CSVGPLAGGGEQFF. The CDR3 bases are TGCAGCGTTGGTCCCCTAGCGGGAGGTGGTGAGCAGTTCTTC.

This clonotype turned up a few times. The chain combines TRBV12-3 or TRBV12-4 with TRBJ2-5; D possibly corresponds to TRBD2 (5 bases). With 3 bases removed from V and 5 bases from J, the gap between germline ends came to 13 bases. This CDR3 spans 14 amino acids. The CDR3: CASSFLGAFETQYF. CDR3 in DNA: TGTGCCAGCAGTTTCTTGGGAGCTTTCGAGACCCAGTACTTC.

Ten or more counts support this clonotype. The chain has TRBV27 and TRBJ1-5; tentatively, D is TRBD1 (5 bases). The V end lost 3 bases, the J end lost 6 bases, and 9 bases lay between the germline ends. CDR1 and CDR2 (germline): MNHEY, SMNVEV (reference sequence). This CDR3 is built from 13 residues. CDR3 nucleotide sequence: TGTGCCAGCAGTTTGCAGGGCCCTCAGCCCCAGCATTTT. Residues: CASSLQGPQPQHF.

The chain employs TRBV6-2 or TRBV6-3 and TRBJ1-5; TRBD1 matches at 7 bases. Germline trimming cut 6 bases from V and 4 bases from J; bases unmatched to any gene: 12. The CDR3 loop spans 16 amino acids. Germline CDR1 is MNHEY and CDR2 is SVGEGT. This CDR3 reads CASSRRQGSLNQPQHF. The CDR3 bases are TGTGCCAGCAGCCGACGACAGGGATCTTTAAATCAGCCCCAGCATTTT.

The genes are TRBV9 and TRBJ2-4, with 9 positions matching TRBD2. V was pared by 0 bases and J by 0 bases, with 4 bases of the junction left unmatched. CDR1 is SGDLS, CDR2 YYNGEE, per germline. This CDR3 spans 17 amino acids. The CDR3, as DNA: TGTGCCAGCAGCGTAGAAGCGGGAGGTCAAGCCAAAAACATTCAGTACTTC. Translation gives CASSVEAGGQAKNIQYF.

This clonotype was seen ten or more times. V gene TRBV28 combines with J gene TRBJ1-5; 8 bases map to TRBD1. Trimming took 5 bases from V and 7 from J; bases not matched to a gene: 13. The CDR3 extends over 16 amino acids. Germline CDR1 MDHEN, CDR2 SYDVKM. For the CDR3, the DNA is TGTGCCAGCAGTACACCGTCGACAGGGGCGGGACAGCCCCAGCATTTT. It yields the protein CASSTPSTGAGQPQHF.

V and J are TRBV4-1 and TRBJ1-2; TRBD1 matches 8 bases. V was clipped by 1 base and J by 6 bases; unmatched bases: 4. Per germline, CDR1 MGHRA and CDR2 YSYEKL. The CDR3 is 14 amino acids. CDR3 nucleotide sequence: TGCGCCAGCAGCCAAGCCGGGACAGGAAATGGCTACACCTTC. This encodes CASSQAGTGNGYTF.

The chain is built from TRBV12-3 or TRBV12-4 and TRBJ1-2; TRBD1 is a possible D gene (6 bases). The CDR3 sequence is 14 residues long. Trimming shortened V by 5 bases and J by 8 bases, and 18 bases separated the two germline ends. CDR3 coding DNA: TGTGCCAGCAGTCCGAACTCGGGACAAGGCGGCTACACCTTC. This gives the protein CASSPNSGQGGYTF.

The chain carries TRBV7-6 and TRBJ1-1; D gene ambiguous. The CDR3 has 10 amino acids. Trimming stripped 8 bases from V and 2 bases from J, with 3 bases between. Per the germline V gene, CDR1 is SGHVS and CDR2 is FNYEAQ. The DNA for the CDR3 is TGTGCCAGCTACAACACTGAAGCTTTCTTT. The encoded protein is CASYNTEAFF.

This clonotype has more than one count but fewer than ten. This chain links TRBV7-9 with TRBJ2-3; D is uncertain. V was cut by 7 bases and J by 0 bases, with 20 bases left in between. CDR1 and CDR2 from the germline V gene are SEHNR and FQNEAQ (reference sequence). The CDR3 extends over 17 amino acids. This CDR3 reads CASKLGRQALSTDTQYF. The CDR3 DNA follows: TGTGCCAGCAAATTAGGCAGGCAGGCCCTTAGCACAGATACGCAGTATTTT.

The CDR3 loop reads CSVVPSGEGETQYF. DNA for the CDR3: TGCAGCGTTGTTCCTAGCGGGGAGGGAGAGACCCAGTACTTC. J is TRBJ2-5 and V is TRBV29-1, with TRBD2 identical over 9 bases. V lost 4 bases, J lost 4 bases, and 7 bases stayed unmatched. This CDR3 spans 14 amino acids. Germline CDR1 is SQVTM and CDR2 is ANQGSEA.

The table lists this clonotype with many counts. The V and J genes are TRBV19 and TRBJ1-2; 9 nucleotides match TRBD1. The CDR3 extends over 16 amino acids. Germline loops: CDR1 LNHDA, CDR2 SQIVND (reference sequence). Germline trimming cut 4 bases from V and 3 bases from J; bases unmatched to any gene: 9. The CDR3 loop reads CASSTTRTGADYGYTF. The CDR3, as DNA: TGTGCCAGTAGTACTACCCGGACAGGGGCGGACTATGGCTACACCTTC.

The chain has TRBV7-2 and TRBJ1-5; the D is unclear. Trimming removed 8 bases from V and 0 bases from J, with 8 bases in between. The CDR3 has 13 residues. Germline CDR1 is SGHTA and CDR2 is FQGNSA. This chain's CDR3 is CASGKDSNQPQHF. The DNA of the CDR3 is TGTGCCAGCGGGAAGGATAGCAATCAGCCCCAGCATTTT. The full variable domain, with the rest looked up from reference TRBV7-2 and TRBJ1-5, is GAGVSQSPSNKVTEKGKDVELRCDPISGHTALYWYRQSLGQGLEFLIYFQGNSAPDKSGLPSDRFSAERTGGSVSTLTIQRTQQEDSAVYLCASGKDSNQPQHFGDGTRLSIL.

Notes on this clonotype: One junction end disagrees with the germline gene, perhaps due to a read error. This chain joins TRBV7-3 and TRBJ2-7; TRBD1 agrees at 7 bases. Germline CDR1 reads SGHTA; CDR2 reads FQGTGA. CDR3 size: 15 residues. CDR3 coding DNA: TGTGCCAGCAGCATAACAGGGGAGAGGTCCTACGAGCAGTACTTC. Its translation: CASSITGERSYEQYF. Complete variable domain (other parts from reference TRBV7-3 and TRBJ2-7): GAGVSQTPSNKVTEKGKYVELRCDPISGHTALYWYRQSLGQGPEFLIYFQGTGAADDSGLPNDRFFAVRPEGSVSTLKIQRTERGDSAVYLCASSITGERSYEQYFGPGTRLTVT.

The chain uses TRBV7-6 and TRBJ2-1, with 11 bases aligning to TRBD1. The V segment lost 1 base and the J segment 8 bases; nucleotides outside the gene matches: 4. The germline V gene encodes CDR1 SGHVS and CDR2 FNYEAQ. The CDR3 has 15 residues. The DNA for the CDR3 is TGTGCCAGCAGCTTAGAGAGGACAGGGGGCTATGAGCAGTTCTTC. Encoded protein: CASSLERTGGYEQFF.

This clonotype was found a few times. V usage is TRBV7-9 and J usage is TRBJ1-2, with D perhaps TRBD1 (6 bases). CDR1 and CDR2 (germline): SEHNR, FQNEAQ (reference sequence). The CDR3 has 13 amino acids. The ends were cut back, 5 bases at V and 8 bases at J, with 15 bases in the middle. The DNA for the CDR3 is TGTGCCAGCAGCACTGACTACAGGGACGGCTACACCTTC. Its translation is CASSTDYRDGYTF.

The rearrangement links TRBV29-1 to TRBJ2-1; unclear D gene. The CDR3 covers 11 residues. Looked up from germline, CDR1 is SQVTM and CDR2 is ANQGSEA. Trimming removed 5 bases at V and 9 bases at J, with 11 bases between. The CDR3 spells CSVPDPIEQFF. The DNA of the CDR3 is TGCAGCGTTCCTGATCCGATTGAGCAGTTCTTC.

This clonotype has a handful of counts. This sequence joins TRBV12-5 and TRBJ2-3, with unresolved D. Germline V gives CDR1 LGHNT, CDR2 FRNRAP. The CDR3 sequence is 13 residues long. The V gene lost 0 bases and the J gene lost 7 bases, with 8 bases spanning the gap. CDR3 nucleotides: TGTGCTAGTGGTTTGGTAAATAGCAATACGCAGTATTTT. This translates into CASGLVNSNTQYF.